Shown below are 19 T cell receptor beta chains from a single sample sequenced in a study of CD8+CD57+ T cells in acquired aplastic anemia. Genomic DNA served as template for TCR beta VDJ and CDR3 profiling. TCRdb re-called the reads through MiXCR, storing one row per CDR3 protein. Here the sample spans 350,000 to 450,000 distinct CDR3 sequences, 60% to 80% being singletons. The material sequenced was sorted CD4+, CD8+, or CD8+CD57+ T cells (not recorded which) from PBMCs. All receptors come from a human donor in good health, serving as a control.

Comment on this clonotype: This clone may be a read error of a much larger clone one base away. Written as DNA, the CDR3 is TGCGCCAACAGCTTGGAAGCTTCTAACTATGGCTACACCTTC. It specifies CANSLEASNYGYTF. The chain uses TRBV5-1 and TRBJ1-2; no reliable D call. This CDR3 has 14 amino acids. Germline V gene lookup returns CDR1 SGHRS and CDR2 YFSETQ.

Points on this clonotype: This could be a read error, since a much larger clone is one nucleotide away. The genes are TRBV10-3 and TRBJ1-4; D not certain. CDR1 and CDR2 (germline): ENHRY, SYGVKD. The length of the CDR3 is 13 residues. The CDR3 DNA follows: TGTGCCAACAGTGAAGGGTCGGTAGGTCTTTCGTTTTTT. Amino acids: CANSEGSVGLSFF.

Comment on this clonotype: In this CDR3 the conserved last residue, phenylalanine or tryptophan, is missing, so a read error is likely. The limits of the CDR3 on the DNA are not certain, so only TCRdb's listed CDR3 is given. V usage is TRBV9 and J usage is TRBJ1-2; no DNA check was done on the table's D call, TRBD1. From its first to its last residue, the CDR3 has 13 amino acids. The V gene's germline CDR1 is SGDLS and CDR2 YYNGEE. CDR3 in amino acids: CASSVAGGYTGEL.

This CDR3 reads CASGPPPRGTYNEQFF. CDR3 DNA sequence: TGCGCCAGCGGGCCCCCCCCAAGGGGGACATACAATGAGCAGTTCTTC. The V and J genes are TRBV5-1 and TRBJ2-1; TRBD1 is a possible D gene (6 bases). Germline V gene data show CDR1 as SGHRS and CDR2 as YFSETQ. V was pared by 7 bases and J by 4 bases, with 21 bases between. There are 16 residues in the CDR3.

This chain connects TRBV29-1 to TRBJ2-7, with D perhaps TRBD1 (5 bases). V dropped 1 base and J dropped 3 bases, with 7 bases sitting between them. CDR1 is SQVTM and CDR2 is ANQGSEA in the germline V gene. This CDR3 is 12 amino acids long. CDR3 residues: CSVEGQGYEQYF. DNA of the CDR3: TGCAGCGTTGAAGGTCAGGGCTACGAGCAGTACTTC.

Of note for this clonotype: An end of the junction differs from the germline gene, which may be a read error. The rearrangement uses TRBV9 and TRBJ1-6; D unresolved. Germline CDR1 and CDR2: SGDLS and YYNGEE. The CDR3 spans 15 residues. This CDR3 reads CASSSIGRPDALLHF. CDR3 nucleotides: TGCGCCAGCAGCTCGATAGGCCGCCCTGATGCTCTCCTCCACTTT.

The CDR3 here is CASTIQGSRNQPQHF. DNA for the CDR3: TGTGCCAGCACTATACAGGGTTCGCGCAATCAGCCCCAGCATTTT. The rearrangement links TRBV10-3 to TRBJ1-5; a weak D match, TRBD1 (6 bases). V was trimmed by 10 bases and J by 2 bases, leaving 18 bases between them. The V gene's germline CDR1 is ENHRY and CDR2 SYGVKD. The CDR3 loop spans 15 amino acids.

This chain joins TRBV19 and TRBJ2-3, with unresolved D. The V end lost 4 bases, the J end lost 4 bases, and 15 bases lay between the germline ends. Per the germline V gene, CDR1 is LNHDA and CDR2 is SQIVND (reference sequence). The CDR3 is 15 residues long. CDR3 coding DNA: TGTGCCAGTAGTAGTCTGGGGATTTGGGCAGATACGCAGTATTTT. Protein product: CASSSLGIWADTQYF.

Points on this clonotype: No conserved phenylalanine or tryptophan is present at the end of the CDR3, so a read error is the likely explanation. The DNA is left out, because the CDR3 cannot be placed on it with certainty; the CDR3 is given as TCRdb lists it. The rearrangement joins TRBV7-2 to TRBJ1-6. The CDR3 comprises 13 residues, both ends counted. Per germline, CDR1 SGHTA and CDR2 FQGNSA. This CDR3 is CASSFSQETQYFG.

The V call is TRBV9, the J call TRBJ1-3; the match to TRBD1 covers 7 bases. CDR1 is SGDLS, CDR2 YYNGEE, per germline. Trimming cost V 4 bases and J 1 base; bases outside gene matches: 5. This CDR3 is 15 amino acids long. The CDR3: CASSLQGMSGNTIYF. As DNA, the CDR3 is TGTGCCAGCAGCTTACAGGGGATGTCTGGAAACACCATATATTTT.

For this clonotype: At one of its ends the junction is not consistent with the germline gene, which may arise from a read error. The chain uses TRBV7-2 and TRBJ2-7; D not certain. From germline, CDR1 is SGHTA and CDR2 FQGNSA. The CDR3 is made up of 14 amino acids. This chain's CDR3 is CASSLWSLVYETHF. The CDR3 DNA reads as TGTGCCAGCAGCTTATGGAGTCTAGTCTACGAGACCCACTTC.

The chain combines TRBV25-1 with TRBJ2-1; D gene unclear. V gave up 2 bases and J gave up 3 bases, with 8 bases separating them. This CDR3 has 14 amino acids. Per germline, CDR1 MGHDK and CDR2 SYGVNS. For the CDR3, the DNA is TGTGCCAGCAGTGAACCCCTCAGCTACAATGAGCAGTTCTTC. Encoded protein: CASSEPLSYNEQFF.

The chain combines TRBV15 with TRBJ2-1, with 7 bases identical to TRBD1. The ends lost 3 bases at V and 3 bases at J; junction bases unmatched: 11. Germline assignment: CDR1 LNHNV and CDR2 YYDKDF (reference sequence). This CDR3 comprises 17 residues. This chain's CDR3 is CATSRDSLRTGYNEQFF. The CDR3 DNA reads as TGTGCCACCAGCAGGGACAGCCTGAGGACAGGCTACAATGAGCAGTTCTTC.

Comment on this clonotype: Compared with germline, one end of the junction differs, possibly owing to a read error. V is TRBV15 and J is TRBJ1-5; unclear D gene. Germline loops: CDR1 LNHNV, CDR2 YYDKDF (reference sequence). The CDR3 runs 13 residues. In nucleotides, the CDR3 is TGTGCCGCCAGCACACAAAAGAATCAGCCCCAGCATTTT. Translating it yields CAASTQKNQPQHF.

This chain uses TRBV7-9 with TRBJ2-1; no clear D. CDR3 length equals 15 residues. V lost 7 bases to trimming and J lost 1 base, with 14 bases between them. From germline, CDR1 is SEHNR and CDR2 FQNEAQ (reference sequence). The CDR3 sequence: CASTFYERSYNEQFF. The CDR3 bases are TGTGCCAGCACTTTTTATGAAAGATCCTACAATGAGCAGTTCTTC.

On this clonotype: The limits of the CDR3 on the DNA are not certain, so only TCRdb's listed CDR3 is given. The rearrangement uses TRBV5-6 and TRBJ1-3; no DNA check was done on the table's D call, TRBD1. The CDR3 totals 20 residues, both ends included. CDR1 is SGHDT and CDR2 is YYEEEE in the germline V gene. The CDR3 protein is CASSDDNKAEAFFGQGTIYF.

The J gene is TRBJ1-5, the V gene TRBV5-8, with 7 positions matching TRBD1. The CDR3 runs 13 residues. Germline CDR1 reads SGHTS; CDR2 reads YDEGEE. After removal of 4 bases from V and 9 bases from J, the junction contained 7 bases not matched to a gene. Here the CDR3 DNA reads TGTGCCAGCAGCATAATGACAGGGCTGCCCCAGCATTTT. It codes for CASSIMTGLPQHF.

The rearrangement links TRBV20-1 to TRBJ2-5; D uncertain. The CDR3 consists of 12 residues. V lost 3 bases and J 10 bases, leaving 15 bases between the germline ends. CDR1 is DFQATT and CDR2 is SNEGSKA in the germline V gene (reference sequence). The CDR3, as DNA: TGCAGTGCTAGTACGGCCCAAGACGACCAGTACTTC. Translated: CSASTAQDDQYF.

The chain joins TRBV5-1 to TRBJ1-2, with D uncertain. V lost 0 bases and J 5 bases, leaving 5 bases between the germline ends. The CDR3 has 12 amino acids. The V gene's germline CDR1 is SGHRS and CDR2 YFSETQ. This chain's CDR3 is CASSLVGYGYTF. The DNA of the CDR3 is TGCGCCAGCAGCTTGGTGGGATATGGCTACACCTTC.